This entry features one TCR beta chain sequence. These data come from a study of cytotoxic CD8 clonotypes in ibrutinib-treated CLL. Here immunoSEQ multiplex PCR was the method, and the copy in TCRdb shows in-frame clones only, minus some. The sample has approximately 150,000 clones, roughly 90% seen once. The J segment lost 5 bases and the V segment lost 6 bases, leaving 8 bases of the junction unmatched. CDR1 and CDR2 from the germline V gene are SGHAT and FQNNGV. There are 15 residues in the CDR3. J is TRBJ2-5 and V is TRBV11-2, with TRBD2 matching 11 bases. The sample in question was PBMCs, obtained at disease progression, from a patient treated with ibrutinib. This clonotype originated in a human donor with chronic lymphocytic leukemia. In nucleotides, the CDR3 is TGTGCCAGCAGTCCAACTAGCGGGAGCAGGGAGACCCAGTACTTC. Its translation is CASSPTSGSRETQYF.